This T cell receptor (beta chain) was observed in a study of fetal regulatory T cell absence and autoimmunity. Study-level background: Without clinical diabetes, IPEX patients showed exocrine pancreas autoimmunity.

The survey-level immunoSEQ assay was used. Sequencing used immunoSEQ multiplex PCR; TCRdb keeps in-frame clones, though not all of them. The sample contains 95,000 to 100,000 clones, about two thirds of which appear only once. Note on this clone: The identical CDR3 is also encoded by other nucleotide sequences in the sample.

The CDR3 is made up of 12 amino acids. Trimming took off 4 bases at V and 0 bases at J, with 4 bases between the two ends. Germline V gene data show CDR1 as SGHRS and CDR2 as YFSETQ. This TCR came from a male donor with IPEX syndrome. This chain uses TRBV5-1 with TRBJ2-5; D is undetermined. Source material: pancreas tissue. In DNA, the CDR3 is TGCGCCAGCAGCCTATACCAAGAGACCCAGTACTTC. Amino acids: CASSLYQETQYF.